The TCR beta chain under discussion was sequenced for a study of shared clonotypes between healthy human individuals. Germline CDR1 reads LNHDA; CDR2 reads SQIVND (reference sequence). Deletions cut 5 bases from V and 0 bases from J, with 11 bases between. CDR3 length: 15 amino acids. Clones were sequenced by immunoSEQ multiplex PCR, and TCRdb holds only the in-frame ones, with some missing. The sample includes 2.3 million or so clones, roughly 93% seen only once; the top ten take 0.39%. Material: naive CD4+ T cells from PBMCs. Subset in this sample: CD45RA+ positively selected. The rearrangement links TRBV19 to TRBJ1-3; D possibly corresponds to TRBD1 (5 bases). This sequence originates from a man aged 18 to 30 in good health. Some clones in this sample may be carry-over from other donors' samples. The CDR3 is CASSSRDSSGNTIYF. The CDR3 bases are TGTGCCAGTAGTTCCAGGGATAGCTCTGGAAACACCATATATTTT.